A single T cell receptor beta chain is shown here with its context. Germline loops: CDR1 KGHSH, CDR2 LQKENI. V was trimmed by 3 bases and J by 1 base, leaving 9 bases between them. The CDR3 extends over 14 amino acids. The protocol was immunoSEQ multiplex PCR, while the TCRdb copy is restricted to in-frame clones and leaves out a portion. The sample lists 200,000 to 300,000 clones, 85% to 95% seen once, with roughly 0.8% in the top ten. This record belongs to a study of blood T cell repertoires in COVID-19. The receptor comes from a man aged 25 to 40 with COVID-19, enrolled during active disease. The rearrangement joins TRBV18 to TRBJ1-2; D is uncertain. Sequenced input: peripheral blood. The CDR3, as DNA: TGTGCCAGCTCACCCGCGGCAGATAACTATGGCTACACCTTC. Protein sequence: CASSPAADNYGYTF. Using reference TRBV18 and TRBJ1-2 for the parts outside the CDR3, the full variable domain is NAGVMQNPRHLVRRRGQEARLRCSPMKGHSHVYWYRQLPEEGLKFMVYLQKENIIDESGMPKERFSAEFPKEGPSILRIQQVVRGDSAAYFCASSPAADNYGYTFGSGTRLTVV.